This T cell receptor beta chain is drawn from a study of T-cell reconstitution after alpha-beta-depleted transplantation in children (dated by TCRdb to between 2015 and 2016). The study in broad terms: T-cell immune reconstitution after TCRalphabeta/CD19-depleted allogeneic hematopoietic cell transplantation in children was quantitatively tracked in the study by means of TCR repertoire profiling.

On this clonotype itself: Its cognate antigen has yet to be identified. No base qualities exist here, and no much larger clone lies one base off it.

Summary of the overall study and its limitations: The frequencies of hyperexpanded clones fell over the following months, and after one year, T-cell counts and TCRbeta diversity were mostly attributed to newly produced T cells. The apparently early alphabetaT-cell count recovery about two months after transplant was reportedly dependent on only several hundred rapidly expanded clones derived from non-depleted graft cells. In some patients, the high TCRbeta diversity seen at day 60 was put down to recipient T cells and intrathymic progenitors that had survived conditioning.

Taken with the paper, the label for treatment or condition translates to: allogeneic hematopoietic cell transplantation with graft depleted of TCRalphabeta T cells and CD19 B cells. TCRalphabeta/CD19-depleted allogeneic hematopoietic cell grafts were given to the transplant recipients, all of whom were children. Library method: PCR. Sequenced on an Illumina HiSeq 2500. TCR library preparation used molecular barcoding, with unique molecular identifiers applied to normalize quantification of the TCRbeta repertoire. The raw public reads went through TCRdb reprocessing: fastp at Q25, MiXCR clone calling, in-frame beta chains kept. Rows merge per CDR3 protein into single entries with the most common DNA and genes. This sample has about 200,000 distinct CDR3 sequences in its table, and around 9.2% of those were observed once. The biggest ten clones account for 35% of the sample. Via the germline V gene, CDR1 is SGHNT and CDR2 YENEEA. V gives up 5 bases and J gives up 7 bases, and the segment between their germline ends measures 16 bases. The CDR3, from cysteine to phenylalanine, totals 14 residues. CDR3 DNA is the only sequence kept; it has 42 bases, read in frame from the first base.

Here the chain combines TRBV11-3 and TRBJ2-3; TRBD1 is perhaps the D gene, given 5 matching bases. The specimen was PBMCs, mostly from graft donor cells, collected 360 days after TCRalphabeta/CD19-depleted stem cell transplant. This receptor was obtained from a male patient between 2 and 15 years old who had a stem cell transplant for acute myeloid leukemia, so the T cells may come from the graft donor. The CDR3 amino acid sequence is: CASSPHQGVNTQYF. The DNA reads as follows: TGTGCCAGCAGCCCCCACCAGGGCGTGAATACGCAGTATTTT.